Shown below are 8 T cell receptor beta chains from a single sample sequenced in a study of T cells after yellow fever vaccination. TCRdb processed the 5' RACE reads anew with MiXCR; each CDR3 protein has one entry. The repertoire consists of about 550,000 distinct CDR3 sequences, with over 15% occurring once and the leading ten covering approximately 15%. This specimen consisted of PBMCs, obtained 15 days after the yellow fever booster vaccination. Receptor source: a man between 25 and 39 years old who received the YFV17D yellow fever vaccine.

This clonotype was found a few times. The chain employs TRBV7-2 and TRBJ2-7, with 8 bases matching TRBD2. Trimming cost V 6 bases and J 1 base; bases outside gene matches: 8. Germline CDR1 reads SGHTA; CDR2 reads FQGNSA. The CDR3 extends over 15 amino acids. The CDR3 here is CASSSIAGTSYEQYF. The CDR3 DNA sequence: TGTGCCAGCAGTTCGATAGCGGGGACATCCTACGAGCAGTACTTC.

This clonotype has only a few counts. The chain joins TRBV12-3 or TRBV12-4 to TRBJ2-5; D is perhaps TRBD1 (5 bases). V was pared by 5 bases and J by 4 bases, with 11 bases between. The CDR3 sequence is 13 residues long. CDR3 coding DNA: TGTGCCAGCAGTGTCTATAGGGGAGAGACCCAGTACTTC. Translated, it gives CASSVYRGETQYF.

This clonotype was seen many times. The V gene is TRBV4-2, the J gene TRBJ1-1; 7 nucleotides agree with TRBD1. Germline loops: CDR1 LGHNA, CDR2 YNFKEQ. Trimming at V came to 4 bases and at J to 2 bases, leaving 7 bases not matched to a gene. The CDR3 consists of 15 residues. Written as DNA, the CDR3 is TGTGCCAGCAGCCCCACAGAGGGGGCTAACACTGAAGCTTTCTTT. Protein sequence: CASSPTEGANTEAFF.

The V gene is TRBV18, the J gene TRBJ2-7, with 8 bases that match TRBD1. Per germline, CDR1 KGHSH and CDR2 LQKENI. Trimming removed 2 bases from V and 2 bases from J; junction bases left unmatched: 5. CDR3 length equals 15 residues. The chain's CDR3 is CASSPRGQGAYEQYF. The CDR3 region has the DNA TGTGCCAGCTCACCAAGAGGACAGGGAGCCTACGAGCAGTACTTC.

This chain joins TRBV20-1 and TRBJ2-1; 9 bases are shared with TRBD2. The trim removed 6 bases at V and 8 bases at J, leaving 11 bases unmatched. Germline V gene sequence: CDR1 DFQATT, CDR2 SNEGSKA (reference sequence). The CDR3 is 14 residues long. The CDR3 DNA reads as TGCAGTGCCGCAAGGGGACTAGCAGCGGATGAGCAGTTCTTC. It is translated as CSAARGLAADEQFF.

This clonotype appeared a few times. The chain has TRBV18 and TRBJ1-1; D gene unclear. Per the germline V gene, CDR1 is KGHSH and CDR2 is LQKENI. Trimming removed 2 bases from V and 0 bases from J, with 10 bases in between. The CDR3 has 15 residues. CDR3 DNA sequence: TGTGCCAGCTCACCAAGCACAGACATGAACACTGAAGCTTTCTTT. Its protein product is CASSPSTDMNTEAFF.

This clonotype was observed once. This sequence joins TRBV7-2 and TRBJ2-7; TRBD2 might be the D (6 bases). Trimming took off 5 bases at V and 3 bases at J, with 17 bases between the two ends. CDR1 and CDR2 (germline): SGHTA, FQGNSA. The CDR3 has 15 residues. The CDR3 DNA reads TGTGCCAGCAGCCCACTCCCGGGAGAGATCTACGAGCAGTACTTC. Translated, it gives CASSPLPGEIYEQYF.

This clonotype was detected only a few times. The chain is built from TRBV11-3 and TRBJ2-2; 8 bases match TRBD1. Germline V lookup: CDR1 SGHNT, CDR2 YENEEA. The CDR3 length is 15 residues. Unmatched junction bases numbered 7, after V lost 6 bases and J lost 4 bases. CDR3 coding DNA: TGTGCCAGCAGTAAAGCGGACAGGGTCACCGGGGAGCTGTTTTTT. Encoded protein: CASSKADRVTGELFF.